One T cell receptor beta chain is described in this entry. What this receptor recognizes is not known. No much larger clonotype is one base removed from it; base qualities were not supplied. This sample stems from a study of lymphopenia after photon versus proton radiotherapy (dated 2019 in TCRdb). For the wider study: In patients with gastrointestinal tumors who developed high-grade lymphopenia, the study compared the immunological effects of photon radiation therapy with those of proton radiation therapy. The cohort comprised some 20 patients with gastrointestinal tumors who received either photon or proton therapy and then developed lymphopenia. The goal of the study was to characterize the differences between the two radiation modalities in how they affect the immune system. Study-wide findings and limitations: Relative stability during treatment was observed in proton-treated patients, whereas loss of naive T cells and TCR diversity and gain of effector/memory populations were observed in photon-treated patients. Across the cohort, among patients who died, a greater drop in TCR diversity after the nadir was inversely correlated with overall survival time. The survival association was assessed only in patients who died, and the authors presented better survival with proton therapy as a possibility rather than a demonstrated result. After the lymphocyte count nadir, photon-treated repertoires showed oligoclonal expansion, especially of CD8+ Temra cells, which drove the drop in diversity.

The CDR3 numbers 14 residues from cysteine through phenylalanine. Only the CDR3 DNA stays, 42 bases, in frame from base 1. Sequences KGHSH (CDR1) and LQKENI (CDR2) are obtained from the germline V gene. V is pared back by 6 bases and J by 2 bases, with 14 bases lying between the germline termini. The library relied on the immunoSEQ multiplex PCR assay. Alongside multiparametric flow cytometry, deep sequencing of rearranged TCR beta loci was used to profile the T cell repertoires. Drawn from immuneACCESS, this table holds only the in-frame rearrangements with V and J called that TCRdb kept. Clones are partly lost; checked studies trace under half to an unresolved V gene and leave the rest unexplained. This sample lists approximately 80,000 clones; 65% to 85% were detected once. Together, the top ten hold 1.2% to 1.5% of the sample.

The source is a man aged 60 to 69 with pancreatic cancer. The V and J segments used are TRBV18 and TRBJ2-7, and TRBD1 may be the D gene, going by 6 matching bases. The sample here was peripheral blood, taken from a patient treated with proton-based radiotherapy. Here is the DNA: TGTGCCAGCTCGCAGAACAAGGGGGCCTACGAGCAGTACTTC. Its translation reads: CASSQNKGAYEQYF. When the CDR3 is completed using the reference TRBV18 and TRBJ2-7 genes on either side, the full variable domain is NAGVMQNPRHLVRRRGQEARLRCSPMKGHSHVYWYRQLPEEGLKFMVYLQKENIIDESGMPKERFSAEFPKEGPSILRIQQVVRGDSAAYFCASSQNKGAYEQYFGPGTRLTVT.